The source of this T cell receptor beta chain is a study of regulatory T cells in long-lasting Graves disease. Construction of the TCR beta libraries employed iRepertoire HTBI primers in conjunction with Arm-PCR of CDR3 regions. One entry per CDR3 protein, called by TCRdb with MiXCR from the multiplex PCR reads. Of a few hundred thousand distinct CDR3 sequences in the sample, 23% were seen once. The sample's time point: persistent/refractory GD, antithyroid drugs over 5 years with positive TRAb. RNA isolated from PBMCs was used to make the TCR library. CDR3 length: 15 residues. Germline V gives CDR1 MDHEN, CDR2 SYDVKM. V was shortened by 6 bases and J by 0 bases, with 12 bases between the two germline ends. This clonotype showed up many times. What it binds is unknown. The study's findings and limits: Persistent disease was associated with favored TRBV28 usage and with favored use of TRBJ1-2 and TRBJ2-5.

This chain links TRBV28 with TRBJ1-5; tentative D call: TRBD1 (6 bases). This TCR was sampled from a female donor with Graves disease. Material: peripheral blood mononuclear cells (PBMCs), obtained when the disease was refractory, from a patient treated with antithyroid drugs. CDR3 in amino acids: CASSPWDTSNQPQHF. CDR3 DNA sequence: TGTGCCAGCAGCCCCTGGGACACTAGCAATCAGCCCCAGCATTTT.